A selection of T cell receptor beta chains follows, all from one sample in a study of CD8 T cells in ankylosing spondylitis. MiXCR, applied by TCRdb to the 5' RACE reads, yields one record per CDR3 protein. The sample shows under 200,000 distinct CDR3 sequences, 10% to 15% of them seen only once. Sequences were obtained from blood, either unsorted or a sorted T cell fraction (not recorded which). These TCRs come from a female donor with ankylosing spondylitis or in good health (not recorded which). Both conserved end residues are part of each CDR3.

>TRBV6-2/TRBV6-3|13
CASSYRTTDTQYF
>TRBV5-1|17
CASSQGQLDFSGNTIYF
>TRBV10-2|14
CASSPTDSNQPQHF
>TRBV20-1|14
CSAKPGGSNQPQHF
>TRBV2|19
CAICRGGVGRGRTGNTIYF
>TRBV28|15
CACSTAGGNTGELFF
>TRBV29-1|13
CSVSGTGTAGAFF
>TRBV15|15
CATSGNRGLAYEQYF
>TRBV19|16
CASNSPGLAVYNEQFF
>TRBV7-8|15
CASSVTGTGSYEQYF
>TRBV7-9|14
CASSLPSGRGEQYF
>TRBV7-2|15
CASSADQVNGNTIYF
>TRBV24-1|16
CATSDMDRGHEDTQYF
>TRBV5-1|14
CASSSLTDTDTQYF
>TRBV5-1|16
CASSFLAGGPPTEQFF
>TRBV27|12
CASSWGSGELFF
>TRBV15|11
CATSRGTVQFF
>TRBV5-1|12
CASSLRRQKQFF
>TRBV9|15
CASSLRGTVYNEQFF
>TRBV7-2|16
CASSLVAGPIVQTQYF
>TRBV24-1|14
CATSETGLNTEAFF
>TRBV5-1|14
CASRLRGSNNEQFF
>TRBV4-2|18
CASRQILRTGGRAYEQYF
>TRBV6-1|19
CASGRPRQGFRSYNSPLHF
>TRBV20-1|15
CCARGASGYTDTQYF
>TRBV6-1|16
CASSPVGVLAKNIQYF
>TRBV20-1|14
CSAREGTGVRPQHF
>TRBV28|14
CASSSRLRQETQYF
>TRBV6-2/TRBV6-3|15
CASIAYRGGDGELFF
>TRBV5-1|16
CASSSDPGTGVHGYTF
>TRBV5-1|14
CASTMTGMNTEAFF
>TRBV20-1|14
CSVLQGNGNQPQHF
>TRBV12-3/TRBV12-4|13
CASSFIQGNEQYF
>TRBV19|14
CASSIGGAGNIQYF
>TRBV12-3/TRBV12-4|14
CASSSTGGTYGYTF
>TRBV7-9|17
CASSLRGASGLQETQYF
>TRBV13|18
CASSPRDRTSSGANVLTF
>TRBV20-1|14
CSARDPTGGTEAFF
>TRBV7-2|14
CASSWDSGSNEQFF
>TRBV28|14
CASSTGTATYEQYF
>TRBV7-2|13
CASSFAVAETQYF
>TRBV19|14
CASSMGEWNQPQHF
>TRBV28|17
CASSPRGRAGVRFEQFF
>TRBV13|16
CASSSGLAGVTGELFF
>TRBV7-4|14
CASSLGSYTYEQYF
>TRBV29-1|16
CSVEEFRGANTGELFF
>TRBV12-3/TRBV12-4|17
CASRAGPRTAPSYEQYF
>TRBV12-3/TRBV12-4|17
CASRRGGGALSYNEQFF
>TRBV5-1|13
CSSGGGGTGELFF
>TRBV12-3/TRBV12-4|17
CASSPRGLGVSSYEQYF
>TRBV29-1|13
CSVRLQLNTEAFF
>TRBV7-2|15
CASSRPGRHSNEQFF